The table lists the clone carrying this T cell receptor beta chain with a few counts. The V and J ends lost 8 bases and 5 bases respectively, with 13 bases between them. This CDR3 has 13 residues. Germline lookup yields CDR1 WSHSY and CDR2 SAAADI. Original processing methods: Amplification of reference gene primers provided the estimated nucleated cell counts. TCRdb's table, derived via immunoSEQ multiplex PCR, lists solely in-frame clones and lacks some. V and J calls and clone size are those listed in that table; D and trimming were worked out from the DNA. Among about 82,000 clones, around four fifths were seen once, and the ten largest hold 18%. This sample is part of a study of blood T cell repertoires in COVID-19. Turning to the study itself: T cells, B-cell-depleted T cells, or PBMCs supplied cDNA or gDNA.

V is TRBV10-2 and J is TRBJ1-5; D might be TRBD1 (6 bases). What was sequenced was peripheral blood. The receptor was isolated from an elderly man with active or convalescent COVID-19. The CDR3 protein is CASQDSPYQPQHF. CDR3 bases: TGCGCCAGCCAGGACAGCCCCTATCAGCCCCAGCATTTT.